The table lists the clone carrying this T cell receptor (beta chain) with a few counts. Time point described: patch test 3, about 24 weeks after DPC sensitization. Treatment of the sample: therapeutic diphenylcyclopropenone sensitization with weekly scalp DPC. Patients had alopecia, were aged 18 to 70, and were not pregnant. This sample stems from a study of human T cells and chemical hapten exposure. Trimming cost V 7 bases and J 0 bases, with 8 bases left between them. Germline V gene data show CDR1 as SGHTA and CDR2 as FQGTGA. The CDR3 is 13 amino acids. In TCRdb, the RACE reads were re-called with MiXCR into one record per CDR3 protein. The sample has roughly 84,000 distinct CDR3 sequences; about a tenth are singletons.

Sequences were derived from whole blood, sampled in connection with sensitization to the hapten diphenylcyclopropenone (DPC). This receptor was obtained from a woman aged 50 to 60 with alopecia areata. Some clones in this sample may be carry-over from other donors' samples. The rearrangement joins TRBV7-3 to TRBJ2-3; D not resolved. CDR3 nucleotide sequence: TGTGCCAGCACCGACCCTAGCACAGATACGCAGTATTTT. Its protein is CASTDPSTDTQYF.